The entry below describes one TCR beta chain. What it recognizes is unknown. The CDR3 extends over 12 amino acids. CDR1 and CDR2 from the germline V gene are SGHDT and YYEEEE. V lost 2 bases, J lost 7 bases, and 9 bases lay in between. The sample belongs to a study of CD4 T cells in relation to SARS-CoV-2 and coronaviruses. Study-level results: In 55% to 75% of donors, memory CD4+ clonotypes crossrecognized SARS-CoV-2 and at least one common cold coronavirus spike. No crossreactivity against non-spike viral proteins was tested here.

Unexposed donor CD4+ T cells date from about 2010-2018, before the COVID-19 pandemic. Isolation of CD4+ T cells took place after 10 days in culture. Clones were sequenced by immunoSEQ multiplex PCR, and TCRdb holds only the in-frame ones, with some missing. Seen here are fewer than 25,000 clones, roughly 73% observed once, and the top ten hold approximately 16%. Sequenced input: CD4+ T cells from PBMCs, cultured in vitro. The sequence derives from a human donor in good health. The chain uses TRBV5-6 and TRBJ1-1; D is unclear. The CDR3 spells CASSFYGNEAFF. The CDR3 DNA follows: TGTGCCAGCAGCTTTTACGGGAATGAAGCTTTCTTT.